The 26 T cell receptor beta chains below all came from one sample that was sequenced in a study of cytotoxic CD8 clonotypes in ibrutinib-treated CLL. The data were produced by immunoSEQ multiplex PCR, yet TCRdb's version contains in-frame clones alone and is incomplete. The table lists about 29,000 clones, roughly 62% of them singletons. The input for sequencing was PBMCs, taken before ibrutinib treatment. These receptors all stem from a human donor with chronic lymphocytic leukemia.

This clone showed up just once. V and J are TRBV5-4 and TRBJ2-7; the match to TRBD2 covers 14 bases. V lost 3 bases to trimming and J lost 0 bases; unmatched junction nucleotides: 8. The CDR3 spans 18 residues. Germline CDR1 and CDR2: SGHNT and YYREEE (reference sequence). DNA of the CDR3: TGTGCCAGCAGCTCTGGACTAGCGGGAGGTGGGACCTCCTACGAGCAGTACTTC. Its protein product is CASSSGLAGGGTSYEQYF.

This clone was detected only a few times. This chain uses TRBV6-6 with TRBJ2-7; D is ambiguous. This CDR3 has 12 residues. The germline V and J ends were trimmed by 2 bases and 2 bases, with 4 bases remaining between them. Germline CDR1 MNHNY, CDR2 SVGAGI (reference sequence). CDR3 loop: CASSYPPYEQYF. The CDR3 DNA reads TGTGCCAGCAGTTACCCCCCCTACGAGCAGTACTTC.

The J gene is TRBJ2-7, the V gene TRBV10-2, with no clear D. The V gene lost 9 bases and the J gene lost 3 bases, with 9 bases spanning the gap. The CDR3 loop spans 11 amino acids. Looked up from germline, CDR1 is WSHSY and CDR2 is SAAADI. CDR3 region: CARGPIYEQYF. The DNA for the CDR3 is TGCGCCAGAGGGCCGATCTACGAGCAGTACTTC.

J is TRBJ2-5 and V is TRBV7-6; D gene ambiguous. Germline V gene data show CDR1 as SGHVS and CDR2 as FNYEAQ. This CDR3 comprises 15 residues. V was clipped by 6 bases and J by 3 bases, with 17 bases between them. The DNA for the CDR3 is TGTGCCAGCAGTTCATCAATCCTCACCGAAGAGACCCAGTACTTC. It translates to CASSSSILTEETQYF.

CDR3 residues: CASSLTGVYSRGTEAFF. In DNA form, the CDR3 reads TGTGCCAGTAGTTTAACAGGGGTGTATAGCCGGGGCACTGAAGCTTTCTTT. V is TRBV19 and J is TRBJ1-1, with 7 bases aligning to TRBD1. Germline CDR1 reads LNHDA; CDR2 reads SQIVND (reference sequence). Trimming at V came to 5 bases and at J to 4 bases, leaving 16 bases not matched to a gene. CDR3 size: 17 residues.

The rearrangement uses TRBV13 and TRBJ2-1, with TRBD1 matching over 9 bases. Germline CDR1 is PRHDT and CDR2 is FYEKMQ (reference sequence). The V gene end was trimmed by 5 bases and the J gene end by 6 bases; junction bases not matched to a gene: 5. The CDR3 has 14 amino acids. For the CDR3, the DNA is TGTGCCAGCAGCGCCCGGGACAGGGTCAATGAGCAGTTCTTC. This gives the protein CASSARDRVNEQFF.

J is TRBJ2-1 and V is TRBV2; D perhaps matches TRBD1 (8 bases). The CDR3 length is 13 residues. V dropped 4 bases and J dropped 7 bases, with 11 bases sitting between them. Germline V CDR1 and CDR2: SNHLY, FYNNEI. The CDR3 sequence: CASSAQGGNEQFF. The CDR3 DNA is TGTGCCAGCAGTGCACAGGGGGGGAATGAGCAGTTCTTC.

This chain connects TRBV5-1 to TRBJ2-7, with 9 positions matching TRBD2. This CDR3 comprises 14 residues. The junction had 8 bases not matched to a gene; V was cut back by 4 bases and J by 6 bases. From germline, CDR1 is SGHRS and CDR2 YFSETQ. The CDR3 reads CASSTIAGAAEQYF. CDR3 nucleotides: TGCGCCAGCAGCACGATAGCGGGGGCCGCCGAGCAGTACTTC.

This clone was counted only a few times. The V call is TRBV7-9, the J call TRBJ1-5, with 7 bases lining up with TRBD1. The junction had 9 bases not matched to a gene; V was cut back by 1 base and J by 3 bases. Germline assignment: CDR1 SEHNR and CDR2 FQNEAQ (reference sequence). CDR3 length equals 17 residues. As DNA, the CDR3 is TGTGCCAGCAGCTTAGAGGAGACAGGGTTGGTCAATCAGCCCCAGCATTTT. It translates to CASSLEETGLVNQPQHF.

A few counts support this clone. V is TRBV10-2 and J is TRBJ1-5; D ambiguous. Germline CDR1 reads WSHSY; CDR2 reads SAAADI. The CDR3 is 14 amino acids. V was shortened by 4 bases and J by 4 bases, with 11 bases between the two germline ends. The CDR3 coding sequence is TGCGCCAGCAGTGCGGGAGGGAGGAATCAGCCCCAGCATTTT. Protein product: CASSAGGRNQPQHF.

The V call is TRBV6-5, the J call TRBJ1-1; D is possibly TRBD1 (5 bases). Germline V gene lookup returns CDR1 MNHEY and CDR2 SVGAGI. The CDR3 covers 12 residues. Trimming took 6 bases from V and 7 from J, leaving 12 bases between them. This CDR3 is CASSFFGGEAFF. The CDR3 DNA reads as TGTGCCAGCAGCTTCTTTGGGGGTGAAGCTTTCTTT.

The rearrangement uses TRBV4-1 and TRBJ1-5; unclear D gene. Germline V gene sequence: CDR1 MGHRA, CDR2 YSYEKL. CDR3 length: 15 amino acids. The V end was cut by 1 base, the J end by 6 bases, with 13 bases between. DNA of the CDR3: TGCGCCAGCAGCCAAGGGGAGGCTGGTTTTCAGCCCCAGCATTTT. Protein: CASSQGEAGFQPQHF.

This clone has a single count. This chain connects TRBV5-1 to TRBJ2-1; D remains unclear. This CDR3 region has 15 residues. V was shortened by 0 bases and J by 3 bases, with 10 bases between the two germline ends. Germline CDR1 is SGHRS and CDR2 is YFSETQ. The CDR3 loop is CASSLGSINYNEQFF. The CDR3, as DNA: TGCGCCAGCAGCTTGGGGTCAATAAACTACAATGAGCAGTTCTTC.

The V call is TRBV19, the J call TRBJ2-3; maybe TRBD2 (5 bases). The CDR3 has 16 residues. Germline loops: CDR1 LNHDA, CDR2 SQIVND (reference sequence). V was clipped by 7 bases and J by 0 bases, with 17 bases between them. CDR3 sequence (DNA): TGTGCCAGTACCCCGGTGAGGGAATCTAGCACAGATACGCAGTATTTT. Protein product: CASTPVRESSTDTQYF.

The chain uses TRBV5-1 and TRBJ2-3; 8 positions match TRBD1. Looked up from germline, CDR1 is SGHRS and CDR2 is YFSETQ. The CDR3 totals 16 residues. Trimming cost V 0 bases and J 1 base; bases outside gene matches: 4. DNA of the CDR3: TGCGCCAGCAGCTTGGCGACAGGGGTGGGCACAGATACGCAGTATTTT. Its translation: CASSLATGVGTDTQYF.

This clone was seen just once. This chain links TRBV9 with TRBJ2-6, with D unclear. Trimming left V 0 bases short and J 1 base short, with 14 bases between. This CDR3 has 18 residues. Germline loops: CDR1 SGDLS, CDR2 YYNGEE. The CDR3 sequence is CASSVGRSQASGANVLTF. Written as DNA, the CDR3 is TGTGCCAGCAGCGTAGGCCGGAGCCAGGCATCTGGGGCCAACGTCCTGACTTTC. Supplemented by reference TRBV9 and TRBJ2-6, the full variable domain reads DSGVTQTPKHLITATGQRVTLRCSPRSGDLSVYWYQQSLDQGLQFLIQYYNGEERAKGNILERFSAQQFPDLHSELNLSSLELGDSALYFCASSVGRSQASGANVLTFGAGSRLTVL.

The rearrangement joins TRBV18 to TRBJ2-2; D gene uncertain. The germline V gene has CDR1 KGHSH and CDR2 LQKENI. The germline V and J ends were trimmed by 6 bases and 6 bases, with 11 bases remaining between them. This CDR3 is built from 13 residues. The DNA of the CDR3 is TGTGCCAGCTCGGACCCCGCGGCCGGGGAGCTGTTTTTT. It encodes CASSDPAAGELFF.

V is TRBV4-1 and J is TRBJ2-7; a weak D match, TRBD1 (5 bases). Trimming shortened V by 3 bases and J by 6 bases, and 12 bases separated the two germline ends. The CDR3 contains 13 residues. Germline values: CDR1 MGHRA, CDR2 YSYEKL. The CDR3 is CASSHSGASEQYF. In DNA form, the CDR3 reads TGCGCCAGCAGCCACAGTGGGGCAAGCGAGCAGTACTTC.

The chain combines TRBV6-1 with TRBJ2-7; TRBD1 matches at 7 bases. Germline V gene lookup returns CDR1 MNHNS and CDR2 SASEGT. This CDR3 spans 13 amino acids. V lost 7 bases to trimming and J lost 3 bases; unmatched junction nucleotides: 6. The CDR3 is CASTDRVVYEQYF. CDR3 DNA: TGTGCCAGCACTGACAGGGTCGTCTACGAGCAGTACTTC.

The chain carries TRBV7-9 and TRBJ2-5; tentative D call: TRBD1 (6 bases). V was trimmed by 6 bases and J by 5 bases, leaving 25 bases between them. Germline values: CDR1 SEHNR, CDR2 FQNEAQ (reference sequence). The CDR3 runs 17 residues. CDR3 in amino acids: CASRQTGSAWAGETQYF. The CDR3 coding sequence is TGTGCCAGCAGACAAACAGGGTCCGCCTGGGCTGGGGAGACCCAGTACTTC.

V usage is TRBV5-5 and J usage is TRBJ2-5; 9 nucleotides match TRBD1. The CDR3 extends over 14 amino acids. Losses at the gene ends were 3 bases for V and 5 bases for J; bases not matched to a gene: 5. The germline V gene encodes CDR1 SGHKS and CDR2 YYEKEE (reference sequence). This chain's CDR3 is CASSWGQGGETQYF. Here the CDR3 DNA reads TGTGCCAGCAGCTGGGGACAGGGCGGGGAGACCCAGTACTTC.

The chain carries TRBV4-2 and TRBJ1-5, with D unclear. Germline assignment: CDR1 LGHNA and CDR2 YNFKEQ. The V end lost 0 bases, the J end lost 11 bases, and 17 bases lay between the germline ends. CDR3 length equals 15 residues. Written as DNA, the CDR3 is TGTGCCAGCAGCCAAGAAACGCGGGCTACCGTGTCCCAGCATTTT. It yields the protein CASSQETRATVSQHF.

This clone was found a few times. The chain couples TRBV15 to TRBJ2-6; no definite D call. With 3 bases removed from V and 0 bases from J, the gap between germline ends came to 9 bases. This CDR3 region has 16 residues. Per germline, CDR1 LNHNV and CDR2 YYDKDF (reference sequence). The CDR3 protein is CATSRGLHSGANVLTF. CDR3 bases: TGTGCCACCAGCAGGGGTCTCCACTCTGGGGCCAACGTCCTGACTTTC.

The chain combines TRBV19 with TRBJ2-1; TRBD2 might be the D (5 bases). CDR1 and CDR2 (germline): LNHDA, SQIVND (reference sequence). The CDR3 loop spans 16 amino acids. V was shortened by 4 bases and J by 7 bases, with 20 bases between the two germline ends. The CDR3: CASSTVPIVASNEQFF. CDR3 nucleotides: TGTGCCAGTAGTACCGTCCCCATAGTAGCGTCGAATGAGCAGTTCTTC.

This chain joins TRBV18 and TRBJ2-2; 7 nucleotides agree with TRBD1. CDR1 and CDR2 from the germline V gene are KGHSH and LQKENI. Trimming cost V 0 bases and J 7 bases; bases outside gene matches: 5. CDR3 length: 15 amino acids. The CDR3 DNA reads TGTGCCAGCTCACCACCCCAGGGGGTCGGCGGGGAGCTGTTTTTT. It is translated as CASSPPQGVGGELFF.

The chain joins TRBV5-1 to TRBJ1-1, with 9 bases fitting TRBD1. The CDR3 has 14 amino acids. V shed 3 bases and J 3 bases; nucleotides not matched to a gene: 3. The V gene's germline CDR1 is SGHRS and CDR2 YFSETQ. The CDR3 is CASSWGDRDTEAFF. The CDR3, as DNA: TGCGCCAGCAGCTGGGGGGACAGGGACACTGAAGCTTTCTTT.